The text below deals with one TCR beta chain. This CDR3 is also generated by other DNA sequences in the sample. The record originates from a study of beta chain features in type 1 diabetes. Reverse transcription of all isolated RNA meant that expressed TCRB transcripts were sequenced. Clones were read by immunoSEQ multiplex PCR, and TCRdb kept only the in-frame ones, dropping some. The sample has just over 600,000 clones, 15% to 18% seen once; the top ten hold around 0.1%. Sample: naive CD4+ T cells from blood. This TCR came from a man younger than 35 in good health.

The CDR3 sequence: CASSTTVNTEAFF. The CDR3 DNA reads TGTGCCAGCTCAACGACAGTAAACACTGAAGCTTTCTTT. The rearrangement links TRBV18 to TRBJ1-1; TRBD1 is a possible D gene (5 bases). The CDR3 extends over 13 amino acids. CDR1 is KGHSH and CDR2 is LQKENI in the germline V gene. V dropped 5 bases and J dropped 2 bases, with 9 bases sitting between them.